This is a list of T cell receptor beta chains from one sample in a study of cytomegalovirus exposure and HLA in healthy donors. Here immunoSEQ multiplex PCR was the method, and the copy in TCRdb shows in-frame clones only, minus some. The sample holds 83,000 or so clones, around 76% seen once. The sequencing input was PBMCs. These receptors came from a man aged 25 to 40 in good health and CMV-seropositive. Both conserved end residues are part of each CDR3. A D gene is named only where the DNA matches it firmly. Only part of the rows carry a size: once, few, many, or a class if the clone is expanded.

>TRBD1|once|TRBV12-5|TRBJ1-5|16
TGTGCTAGTGGTTTGGTAGACAGGGCCCTCAATCAGCCCCAGCATTTT
CASGLVDRALNQPQHF
>-|-|TRBV7-9|TRBJ2-1|14
TGTGCCAGCAGCTTAGTGGCACAGAACAATGAGCAGTTCTTC
CASSLVAQNNEQFF
>TRBD1|-|TRBV7-6|TRBJ1-2|15
TGTGCCAGCAGCTTAGACGTGACAGGGAACAGGGGCTACACCTTC
CASSLDVTGNRGYTF
>TRBD1|-|TRBV5-1|TRBJ2-7|15
TGCGCCAGCAACAAGGACAGGGACCTCTCCTACGAGCAGTACTTC
CASNKDRDLSYEQYF
>-|once|TRBV4-1|TRBJ1-5|15
TGCGCCAGCAGCCAAGATCGGACAGGCAATCAGCCCCAGCATTTT
CASSQDRTGNQPQHF
>-|-|TRBV15|TRBJ1-4|14
TGTGCCACCAGCAGAGAACAGGGCGGTGAAAAACTGTTTTTT
CATSREQGGEKLFF
>-|-|TRBV6-5|TRBJ1-1|13
TGTGCCAGCAGTGTCAACCGATACTTTGAAGCTTTCTTT
CASSVNRYFEAFF
>TRBD1|-|TRBV5-1|TRBJ2-5|13
TGCGCCAGCAGCCAGGGACAGGGGGAGACCCAGTACTTC
CASSQGQGETQYF
>-|once|TRBV6-5|TRBJ1-5|15
TGTGCCAGCAGTTATGGGGGAGGGGGGGATCAGCCCCAGCATTTT
CASSYGGGGDQPQHF
>-|-|TRBV6-5|TRBJ2-7|15
TGTGCCAGCAGTTACGTGGCAGGGGTTGGCTACGAGCAGTACTTC
CASSYVAGVGYEQYF
>-|-|TRBV7-8|TRBJ1-1|13
TGTGCCACTCAGTACAGCATGAACACTGAAGCTTTCTTT
CATQYSMNTEAFF
>-|-|TRBV28|TRBJ1-1|13
TGTGCCAGCAGTTTAAGGGGTGGCACTGAAGCTTTCTTT
CASSLRGGTEAFF
>-|-|TRBV19|TRBJ1-5|13
TGTGCCAGTAGTATTGGGGGGTGGCAGCCCCAGCATTTT
CASSIGGWQPQHF
>-|-|TRBV4-2|TRBJ2-7|13
TGTGCCAGCAGCCAGGATGGGACATACGAGCAGTACTTC
CASSQDGTYEQYF
>TRBD2|-|TRBV6-4|TRBJ2-3|14
TGTGCCAGCAGTGTAACGGGGGGGACGGATACGCAGTATTTT
CASSVTGGTDTQYF
>TRBD2|-|TRBV7-8|TRBJ2-5|15
TGTGCCAGCAGCTTAGCCGGACTAGCGGGGGAGACCCAGTACTTC
CASSLAGLAGETQYF
>-|-|TRBV28|TRBJ1-6|14
TGTGCCAGCAGTTTGATTACAGGAGATTCACCCCTCCACTTT
CASSLITGDSPLHF
>TRBD2|-|TRBV5-1|TRBJ2-1|13
TGCGCCAGCAGCTTCGGACTAGCGGGGGAGCAGTTCTTC
CASSFGLAGEQFF
>TRBD2|-|TRBV4-3|TRBJ2-5|19
TGCGCCAGCAGCCAAGAAATTTGGCTAGCGGGGGGGGTGGAGGAGACCCAGTACTTC
CASSQEIWLAGGVEETQYF
>TRBD1|-|TRBV29-1|TRBJ1-4|13
TGCAGCGCCCTCGGACAGGGGTATGAAAAACTGTTTTTT
CSALGQGYEKLFF
>-|-|TRBV2|TRBJ1-6|14
TGTGCCAGCAGCGGAACAAGGGACTATTCCCCCCTCCACTTT
CASSGTRDYSPLHF
>-|once|TRBV6-1|TRBJ2-7|11
TGTGCCAGCAGTGACACCTACGAGCAGTACTTC
CASSDTYEQYF
>TRBD1|-|TRBV7-3|TRBJ2-1|15
TGTGCCAGCAGCAACGACAGGGCGCCCTACAATGAGCAGTTCTTC
CASSNDRAPYNEQFF
>TRBD1|-|TRBV6-1|TRBJ1-2|13
TGTGCCAGCAGTGTACAGGGGAACTATGGCTACACCTTC
CASSVQGNYGYTF